Listed below are T cell receptor beta chains from one sample, sequenced in a study of T cell clones after liver transplantation. The assay was immunoSEQ multiplex PCR, and TCRdb's table has in-frame clones only and misses some. The sample records approximately 72,000 clones, over 85% being singletons. Sequences were derived from CD4+ T cells from blood, sampled before liver transplant. These receptors all stem from a human donor who received a liver transplant. Each CDR3 is given with its conserved first and last residue. The order of the fields is V gene, J gene, CDR3 protein.

>TRBV6-1|TRBJ2-5
CASRVIPAQETQYF
>TRBV2|TRBJ2-5
CASIRGSSGRVRETQYF
>TRBV28|TRBJ2-5
CASKGLAGVLETQYF
>TRBV5-1|TRBJ2-5
CASSQGATGETQYF
>TRBV7-9|TRBJ1-2
CASSLGSVGYTF
>TRBV6-4|TRBJ1-2
CASSDSRKGPYGYTF
>TRBV4-1|TRBJ2-7
CASSPSQADYEQYF
>TRBV5-6|TRBJ1-5
CASSLGVGNQPQHF
>TRBV4-1|TRBJ2-3
CASRGAPTDTQYF
>TRBV28|TRBJ2-2
CASSPGTGELFF
>TRBV20-1|TRBJ1-2
CSAPEEYGYTF
>TRBV11-3|TRBJ2-3
CASSLDGTRLTDTQYF
>TRBV10-3|TRBJ2-2
CAISEERPGYFTGELFF
>TRBV27|TRBJ1-4
CASSFLSGGNEKLFF
>TRBV5-4|TRBJ2-7
CASSRAGAYYEQYF
>TRBV7-8|TRBJ2-5
CASSLGRQETQYF
>TRBV6-4|TRBJ2-7
CASKGVLGDPADEQYF
>TRBV5-4|TRBJ2-1
CASSGAWDADEQFF
>TRBV15|TRBJ1-5
CATSRDAQGRFPQHF
>TRBV5-1|TRBJ2-1
CASSSPGGRETEQFF
>TRBV11-2|TRBJ2-7
CASSPPVDEQYF
>TRBV28|TRBJ2-7
CASSPLRDASYEQYF
>TRBV28|TRBJ2-3
CASSPPTSGYTQYF
>TRBV7-9|TRBJ1-1
CASSLHGEAFF
>TRBV28|TRBJ1-1
CASIDSHLGAFF
>TRBV10-3|TRBJ2-7
CAISERQTYEQYF
>TRBV19|TRBJ2-7
CASSSTGTGREQYF
>TRBV29-1|TRBJ2-1
CSATLTDNEQFF
>TRBV27|TRBJ2-1
CASSLRWLIGSQGGNEQFF
>TRBV11-3|TRBJ2-3
CASSSQRQGGDTQYF
>TRBV5-1|TRBJ2-1
CASSLAMSRHEQFF
>TRBV28|TRBJ1-2
CASITGGDEYGYTF
>TRBV10-2|TRBJ2-3
CASRGTSGSITDTQYF
>TRBV11-2|TRBJ2-7
CASSLRGQASYEQYF
>TRBV5-1|TRBJ2-5
CASSSLGETQYF
>TRBV29-1|TRBJ2-3
CSVERVAGGPADTQYF
>TRBV10-3|TRBJ2-3
CAIEGSGTDTQYF
>TRBV25-1|TRBJ1-1
CASRGAFPLGTEAFF
>TRBV10-3|TRBJ2-7
CAIRQGKGSYEQYF
>TRBV30|TRBJ2-1
CAWSGVADNNEQFF
>TRBV2|TRBJ2-1
CASSAQSWDEQFF
>TRBV29-1|TRBJ2-1
CSAQTTGRRYNEQFF
>TRBV28|TRBJ2-3
CASSLGLAGSTDTQYF
>TRBV5-1|TRBJ2-5
CASSLNPGEETQYF
>TRBV28|TRBJ1-5
CASSYTQGTGSNQPQHF
>TRBV28|TRBJ2-2
CASSPPAGNTGELFF
>TRBV6-5|TRBJ1-1
CASSQDRGSTEAFF
>TRBV7-9|TRBJ2-1
CASSLTREGEQFF
>TRBV19|TRBJ1-5
CASSGVNQPQHF
>TRBV5-8|TRBJ2-1
CASSFGRASYNEQFF
>TRBV27|TRBJ2-6
CASSPSGANVLTF
>TRBV6-5|TRBJ1-1
CATHRVTEAFF
>TRBV14|TRBJ2-7
CASSPTLQQGQFSYEQYF
>TRBV5-1|TRBJ2-5
CASSLGGVQETQYF
>TRBV28|TRBJ2-7
CASSLEYEQYF
>TRBV7-8|TRBJ2-2
CASSLVGVAGELFF
>TRBV11-3|TRBJ2-5
CASSLDPFAETQYF
>TRBV11-3|TRBJ1-1
CASCRDRGTEAFF
>TRBV29-1|TRBJ2-5
CSVETSGNKETQYF
>TRBV7-7|TRBJ2-3
CASSLAAGPGGTDTQYF